The 16 T cell receptor beta chains below come from one sample, sequenced in a study of beta chain features in type 1 diabetes. Expressed TCRB transcripts were sequenced because the entire RNA isolate underwent reverse transcription. Assay: immunoSEQ multiplex PCR; the TCRdb copy retains only in-frame clones and omits some. The sample gives 900,000 or so clones, 15% to 20% of which show up once; 0.02% to 0.025% is in the top ten. The specimen was naive CD4+ T cells from blood. Receptors were obtained from a woman younger than 30 in good health.

In its sample, this clone was seen many times. The chain combines TRBV14 with TRBJ2-1, with a weak D call TRBD2 (5 bases). This CDR3 is 15 amino acids long. The V end was cut by 3 bases, the J end by 0 bases, with 9 bases between. Germline V gene data show CDR1 as SGHDN and CDR2 as FVKESK. CDR3 residues: CASSQRASSYNEQFF. The CDR3 DNA reads as TGTGCCAGCAGCCAGCGGGCCAGCTCCTACAATGAGCAGTTCTTC.

Turning to this clone: This sample includes further DNA sequences coding for the same CDR3. The chain is built from TRBV6-5 and TRBJ2-3; 8 bases agree with TRBD2. CDR1 and CDR2 from the germline V gene are MNHEY and SVGAGI. The CDR3 has 16 amino acids. V lost 0 bases to trimming and J lost 5 bases; unmatched junction nucleotides: 7. Here the CDR3 DNA reads TGTGCCAGCAGTTACTCGATACCCCTAGCGGGAGATACGCAGTATTTT. Protein: CASSYSIPLAGDTQYF.

The rearrangement joins TRBV28 to TRBJ2-1; 11 nucleotides match TRBD2. The CDR3 runs to 14 residues. Germline V gene sequence: CDR1 MDHEN, CDR2 SYDVKM. V trimming: 7 bases; J trimming: 9 bases; junction bases outside the gene matches: 8. In DNA form, the CDR3 reads TGTGCCAGCACTAGCGGGAGGTCCTACGGTGAGCAGTTCTTC. Protein sequence: CASTSGRSYGEQFF.

This rearrangement joins TRBV29-1 to TRBJ1-1; TRBD1 might be the D (5 bases). V lost 4 bases and J 5 bases, leaving 17 bases between the germline ends. CDR3 length: 14 amino acids. In germline, CDR1 is SQVTM, CDR2 ANQGSEA. CDR3 region: CSVVTGTRGTEAFF. The CDR3 region has the DNA TGCAGCGTTGTAACCGGGACTCGGGGGACTGAAGCTTTCTTT.

This chain joins TRBV11-1 and TRBJ2-7, with D possibly matching TRBD2 (6 bases). The CDR3 spans 16 residues. The germline CDR1 and CDR2 sequences are SGHAT and FQDESV (reference sequence). Trimming removed 5 bases at V and 7 bases at J, with 24 bases between. The CDR3 sequence is CASSPPRVTGAQEQYF. CDR3 coding DNA: TGTGCCAGCAGCCCGCCGAGGGTAACGGGAGCTCAAGAGCAGTACTTC.

This clone was recorded a few times. J is TRBJ1-5 and V is TRBV19; D unclear. Germline CDR1 LNHDA, CDR2 SQIVND (reference sequence). Trimming pared 7 bases from V and 4 bases from J, leaving 8 bases between. The CDR3 totals 12 residues. CDR3 residues: CASKVRNQPQHF. The CDR3 DNA reads TGTGCCAGTAAAGTAAGGAATCAGCCCCAGCATTTT.

The chain has TRBV28 and TRBJ1-5; 8 bases map to TRBD1. Losses at the gene ends were 4 bases for V and 4 bases for J; bases not matched to a gene: 3. From germline, CDR1 is MDHEN and CDR2 SYDVKM. The CDR3 runs 14 residues. CDR3 residues: CASSWGQANQPQHF. For the CDR3, the DNA is TGTGCCAGCAGTTGGGGACAGGCGAATCAGCCCCAGCATTTT.

This chain connects TRBV5-4 to TRBJ2-5, with D possibly being TRBD2 (6 bases). V lost 0 bases and J 2 bases, leaving 11 bases between the germline ends. This CDR3 has 15 amino acids. Germline values: CDR1 SGHNT, CDR2 YYREEE (reference sequence). The CDR3 DNA sequence: TGTGCCAGCAGCTTGGGAGCTAGCGAACAAGAGACCCAGTACTTC. Translation gives CASSLGASEQETQYF.

V and J are TRBV28 and TRBJ2-5; D could derive from TRBD1 or TRBD2 (6 bases each). This CDR3 region has 16 residues. V was pared by 5 bases and J by 4 bases, with 20 bases between. CDR1 is MDHEN, CDR2 SYDVKM, per germline. The DNA for the CDR3 is TGTGCCAGCAGTCGGGGGATCCAATGGACAGTAGAGACCCAGTACTTC. It encodes CASSRGIQWTVETQYF.

V and J are TRBV6-5 and TRBJ1-3; D gene uncertain. CDR1 and CDR2 from the germline V gene are MNHEY and SVGAGI. CDR3 length equals 16 residues. Trimming took off 0 bases at V and 0 bases at J, with 9 bases between the two ends. The DNA of the CDR3 is TGTGCCAGCAGTTACTCTCAGATCCTCTCTGGAAACACCATATATTTT. Protein: CASSYSQILSGNTIYF.

This clone was picked up a small number of times. V and J are TRBV11-2 and TRBJ1-1; no definite D call. V lost 1 base, J lost 11 bases, and 11 bases lay in between. Germline V lookup: CDR1 SGHAT, CDR2 FQNNGV. This CDR3 is 12 amino acids long. The CDR3 protein is CASSLARSGAFF. The CDR3 coding sequence is TGTGCCAGCAGCTTAGCGAGAAGCGGGGCTTTCTTT.

This clone turned up a few times. The chain recombines TRBV4-3 with TRBJ2-7; D tentatively reads TRBD1 or TRBD2 (5 bases each). CDR1 LGHNA and CDR2 YSLEER come from the germline V gene. The CDR3 has 13 residues. V lost 3 bases and J lost 2, with 8 bases in between. The chain's CDR3 is CASSQGEAYEQYF. The CDR3 DNA is TGCGCCAGCAGCCAGGGGGAAGCCTACGAGCAGTACTTC.

V gene TRBV7-2 combines with J gene TRBJ2-7, with 8 bases that match TRBD2. V was pared by 4 bases and J by 5 bases, with 10 bases of the junction left unmatched. Germline V gene lookup returns CDR1 SGHTA and CDR2 FQGNSA. This CDR3 comprises 15 residues. The CDR3 DNA sequence: TGTGCCAGCAGCTATCAAAGCGGGGGTGGCGACGAGCAGTACTTC. Translated, it gives CASSYQSGGGDEQYF.

The chain carries TRBV9 and TRBJ2-3; 9 positions match TRBD1. In germline, CDR1 is SGDLS, CDR2 YYNGEE. V lost 3 bases and J lost 1; bases outside the gene matches: 3. CDR3 length: 15 amino acids. CDR3 residues: CASSGYRGRTDTQYF. The CDR3 DNA sequence: TGTGCCAGCAGCGGCTACAGGGGGCGCACAGATACGCAGTATTTT.

This clone was counted only a few times. V is TRBV25-1 and J is TRBJ2-1; 10 nucleotides agree with TRBD2. The CDR3 runs to 12 residues. The V gene end was trimmed by 6 bases and the J gene end by 15 bases; junction bases not matched to a gene: 8. From germline, CDR1 is MGHDK and CDR2 SYGVNS. DNA of the CDR3: TGTGCCAGCAGCGGGACTAGCGTCTCACGGTTCTTC. Translated, it gives CASSGTSVSRFF.

Only a few counts were recorded for this clone. The gene calls are TRBV10-3 and TRBJ2-1; D is unclear. This CDR3 is built from 13 residues. Germline CDR1 and CDR2: ENHRY and SYGVKD. CDR3 loop: CATLGGPYNEQFF. The CDR3 nucleotides are TGTGCAACCCTTGGCGGACCTTACAATGAGCAGTTCTTC.